This T cell receptor beta chain was captured in a study of CD8 T cells in Susac syndrome. Reverse transcription of about 0.5 to 1 ug RNA used random hexamers. Across 54 Vbeta and 13 Jbeta, immunoSEQ multiplex PCR amplified TCR beta CDR3. TCRdb analysed the immunoSEQ multiplex PCR reads with MiXCR anew, one entry per CDR3 protein. Seen here are 210,000 or so distinct CDR3 sequences, about 95% observed once, and the top ten hold approximately 0.15%. Between the trimmed V and J ends, which lost 0 bases and 3 bases, there was a span of 6 bases. The CDR3 consists of 13 residues. The germline CDR1 and CDR2 sequences are SGDLS and YYNGEE. It was negative isolation that provided the CD8+ and CD4+ T cells, whereas TEMRA cells were enriched by FACS.

The rearrangement links TRBV9 to TRBJ2-5; weak D call: TRBD2 (6 bases). The source is a human donor with Susac syndrome. Sequencing input: CD4+ T cells from PBMCs. As DNA, the CDR3 is TGTGCCAGCAGCGTAGCGGGGGAAGAGACCCAGTACTTC. Translated, it gives CASSVAGEETQYF. Drawing the rest from reference TRBV9 and TRBJ2-5, the complete variable domain is DSGVTQTPKHLITATGQRVTLRCSPRSGDLSVYWYQQSLDQGLQFLIQYYNGEERAKGNILERFSAQQFPDLHSELNLSSLELGDSALYFCASSVAGEETQYFGPGTRLLVL.